This TCR beta chain derives from a study of blood T cell repertoires in COVID-19 (dated by TCRdb to 2018 to 2021). Context from the whole study: The collaborator samples originated in the United States, Italy and Spain and spanned the acute and convalescent phases of COVID-19. The material from the prospective study consisted of cDNA or gDNA derived from T cells, B-cell-depleted T cells, or PBMCs. The dataset comprised deeply sampled blood TCRbeta repertoires from subjects exposed to, actively infected with, or recovered from COVID-19. The repertoires were released in a freely available public database intended as a resource for research on the immune response to SARS-CoV-2. Samples were obtained from the ongoing ImmuneRACE study (first 160 participants) and from over a thousand subjects provided by 6 global collaborators. A de-identified subject ID, COVID-19 status, age in years and sex were almost always included in the sample metadata. Where available, HLA class I and class II types were obtained from metadata supplied by the sample provider rather than from assay-based typing.

Whole blood was collected in K2EDTA tubes by collaborating institutions according to the institutions' own protocols. For TCRbeta analysis, collaborators shipped samples as frozen whole blood, isolated PBMCs, or DNA extracted from either of those sample types. To note about this clone: No cognate antigen has been identified for it. The record has no base qualities; no much larger clone is one base away.

TCRbeta CDR3 regions were amplified from genomic DNA using the immunoSEQ Assay, a bias-controlled multiplex PCR. The study's processing was this. Nucleated cell counts per sample were estimated from amplification of reference gene primers within the assay. To quantify the absolute abundance of each unique TCRbeta CDR3 rearrangement, sequence reads were collapsed and filtered. For each sample, productive Simpson clonality was calculated as the square root of Simpson's diversity index across productive rearrangements. Here the immuneACCESS table is served through TCRdb, limited to in-frame sequences with V and J called. Missing clones are a known gap in these copies; in checked studies unresolved V genes cover under half, and the rest lacks a known reason. The D gene and trimming were derived from the DNA, and the V and J assignments and clone size from that table. This sample comprises over 200,000 clones, more than 70% of them detected only once. In total, the top ten clones hold 7% to 10% of the sample.

Overall study outcomes, separate from this receptor: The quantity of clinical and demographic metadata differed by source and by participant and was supplied without curation.

Source material: peripheral blood. This receptor was obtained from a woman in her fifties or sixties with acute or convalescent COVID-19.

The nucleotides read TGTGCCACCAGTGATCCCGGGGGCCGACAGGGTAACTATGGCTACACCTTC. The translation is CATSDPGGRQGNYGYTF. In this chain, TRBV24-1 is recombined with TRBJ1-2, with 7 middle bases fitting TRBD1. Trimming removed 3 bases from V and 1 base from J; the gene matches leave 10 bases unexplained. From the cysteine through the phenylalanine, the CDR3 covers 17 amino acids. The CDR3 DNA has 51 bases and is translated from base 1. CDR1 is given as KGHDR and CDR2 as SFDVKD, both from the germline V gene.